These 18 T cell receptor beta chains were sequenced from one sample in a study of T cell responses to AZD1222 COVID-19 vaccine. Profiled with immunoSEQ multiplex PCR; TCRdb holds only in-frame clones, not every one. There are roughly 150,000 clones in the sample; 85% to 95% occur only once, and about 1.5% lies in the top ten. This specimen was peripheral blood, taken on day 0 of AZD1222 vaccination. These receptors were taken from an adult in good health.

The chain joins TRBV11-3 to TRBJ2-1; 8 bases map to TRBD2. Germline lookup yields CDR1 SGHNT and CDR2 YENEEA. The CDR3 contains 15 residues. Trimming took 6 bases from V and 2 from J; bases not matched to a gene: 6. The CDR3 region has the DNA TGTGCCAGCAGTGTCGGCGGGGGGACCTACAATGAGCAGTTCTTC. This sequence encodes CASSVGGGTYNEQFF.

The chain links TRBV5-1 to TRBJ2-5; D is possibly TRBD2 (5 bases). Germline CDR1 is SGHRS and CDR2 is YFSETQ. The CDR3 spans 18 residues. The V end lost 4 bases, the J end lost 2 bases, and 24 bases lay between the germline ends. DNA for the CDR3: TGCGCCAGCAGCGTGAGAGGCAGGACGCGGGCCCTACAAGAGACCCAGTACTTC. As protein: CASSVRGRTRALQETQYF.

Points on this clone: The DNA is omitted, as the CDR3 cannot be located on it reliably, and the CDR3 follows TCRdb's listing. V gene TRBV21-1 combines with J gene TRBJ1-3. TRBV21-1 is a pseudogene. Both ends counted, the CDR3 spans 14 residues. This CDR3 is CASSSFASGNTIYF.

The chain combines TRBV7-3 with TRBJ1-1; TRBD1 is a possible D gene (6 bases). The germline V gene has CDR1 SGHTA and CDR2 FQGTGA. This CDR3 is built from 16 residues. Deletions cut 5 bases from V and 1 base from J, with 17 bases between. The CDR3 sequence is CASSPRRLQGNTEAFF. The CDR3 DNA follows: TGTGCCAGCAGCCCCCGGAGGTTACAGGGGAACACTGAAGCTTTCTTT. The variable domain in full, completed from reference TRBV7-3 and TRBJ1-1, reads GAGVSQTPSNKVTEKGKYVELRCDPISGHTALYWYRQSLGQGPEFLIYFQGTGAADDSGLPNDRFFAVRPEGSVSTLKIQRTERGDSAVYLCASSPRRLQGNTEAFFGQGTRLTVV.

The chain uses TRBV29-1 and TRBJ2-7; 9 bases are a match to TRBD1. Per germline, CDR1 SQVTM and CDR2 ANQGSEA. The CDR3 has 15 amino acids. V lost 1 base, J lost 2 bases, and 6 bases stayed unmatched. CDR3 in amino acids: CSVEGDGDRAYEQYF. The CDR3 region has the DNA TGCAGCGTTGAAGGGGATGGGGACAGGGCCTACGAGCAGTACTTC.

The chain combines TRBV7-8 with TRBJ2-3, with D tentatively TRBD1 (6 bases). Trimming removed 7 bases from V and 4 bases from J, with 24 bases in between. This CDR3 is built from 17 residues. Germline assignment: CDR1 SGHVS and CDR2 FQNEAQ. The CDR3 is CASNSPRLTGIPDTQYF. The CDR3 nucleotides are TGTGCCAGCAACTCCCCCCGACTCACAGGGATACCAGATACGCAGTATTTT.

This clone appeared once. The chain is built from TRBV5-6 and TRBJ1-4; perhaps TRBD1 as D (6 bases). Trimming cost V 6 bases and J 6 bases, with 21 bases left between them. The CDR3 is 16 amino acids. In germline, CDR1 is SGHDT, CDR2 YYEEEE. In DNA form, the CDR3 reads TGTGCCAGCACCGAATCACCGGCGGGGGCCTATGAAAAACTGTTTTTT. Translation gives CASTESPAGAYEKLFF.

V gene TRBV5-5 combines with J gene TRBJ1-3; no firm D call. Looked up from germline, CDR1 is SGHKS and CDR2 is YYEKEE (reference sequence). CDR3 length: 14 residues. The V gene lost 0 bases and the J gene lost 0 bases, with 4 bases spanning the gap. The CDR3 region is CASSLASSGNTIYF. The CDR3 nucleotides are TGTGCCAGCAGCTTGGCGTCCTCTGGAAACACCATATATTTT.

The chain is built from TRBV5-6 and TRBJ2-7; TRBD1 aligns across 10 bases. Trimming removed 4 bases from V and 4 bases from J; junction bases left unmatched: 8. The CDR3 is 15 amino acids. Germline V gene lookup returns CDR1 SGHDT and CDR2 YYEEEE. Written as DNA, the CDR3 is TGTGCCAGCAGCCCCGGACAGGGGGGTTGGTACGAGCAGTACTTC. It encodes CASSPGQGGWYEQYF.

The chain is built from TRBV28 and TRBJ2-7, with TRBD2 matching 7 bases. This CDR3 has 15 amino acids. The trim removed 6 bases at V and 4 bases at J, leaving 12 bases unmatched. Germline CDR1 reads MDHEN; CDR2 reads SYDVKM. The CDR3 sequence: CASSSVAGDRYEQYF. The CDR3 nucleotides read TGTGCCAGCAGCTCCGTGGCGGGGGATAGGTACGAGCAGTACTTC. Drawing the rest from reference TRBV28 and TRBJ2-7, the complete variable domain is DVKVTQSSRYLVKRTGEKVFLECVQDMDHENMFWYRQDPGLGLRLIYFSYDVKMKEKGDIPEGYSVSREKKERFSLILESASTNQTSMYLCASSSVAGDRYEQYFGPGTRLTVT.

The J gene is TRBJ2-7, the V gene TRBV10-2; possible D gene TRBD2, 5 bases. The CDR3 has 15 residues. Trimming pared 4 bases from V and 4 bases from J, leaving 17 bases between. Germline CDR1 is WSHSY and CDR2 is SAAADI. The CDR3 loop reads CASSGARGSAYEQYF. CDR3 coding DNA: TGCGCCAGCAGTGGGGCACGGGGATCGGCTTACGAGCAGTACTTC.

V gene TRBV12-5 combines with J gene TRBJ1-1; TRBD1 is a possible D gene (6 bases). Trimming took off 3 bases at V and 7 bases at J, with 9 bases between the two ends. The CDR3 runs to 12 residues. Germline loops: CDR1 LGHNT, CDR2 FRNRAP. CDR3 amino acids: CASGLDRIEAFF. The CDR3 nucleotides read TGTGCTAGTGGTTTAGACAGGATTGAAGCTTTCTTT.

Notes on this clone: The sample holds other DNA sequences that translate to the same CDR3. The chain recombines TRBV7-2 with TRBJ2-7; D call uncertain. Germline V CDR1 and CDR2: SGHTA, FQGNSA. The CDR3 loop spans 12 amino acids. V lost 2 bases and J lost 3, with 5 bases in between. CDR3 protein: CASSLSFYEQYF. CDR3 DNA sequence: TGTGCCAGCAGCTTAAGCTTCTACGAGCAGTACTTC.

This clone was seen a single time. CDR3 in amino acids: CASSLATGTRYNEQFF. The CDR3 bases are TGTGCCAGTAGTCTAGCGACCGGGACTAGATACAATGAGCAGTTCTTC. The chain combines TRBV19 with TRBJ2-1; 8 nucleotides match TRBD2. Germline V CDR1 and CDR2: LNHDA, SQIVND (reference sequence). The CDR3 sequence is 16 residues long. V lost 5 bases, J lost 4 bases, and 10 bases stayed unmatched.

This clone was counted only a few times. CDR3 coding DNA: TGTGCCACCACAGCGAACTACGAGCAGTACTTC. It translates to CATTANYEQYF. The rearrangement uses TRBV10-3 and TRBJ2-7; no definite D call. The CDR3 extends over 11 amino acids. Trimming left V 10 bases short and J 3 bases short, with 10 bases between. CDR1 and CDR2 from the germline V gene are ENHRY and SYGVKD.

The chain couples TRBV7-2 to TRBJ2-5; a weak D match, TRBD2 (5 bases). Germline lookup yields CDR1 SGHTA and CDR2 FQGNSA. Deletions cut 2 bases from V and 5 bases from J, with 18 bases between. This CDR3 contains 16 residues. CDR3: CASSLIRGQSGETQYF. The CDR3 DNA sequence: TGTGCCAGCAGCTTAATCCGCGGGCAGAGTGGGGAGACCCAGTACTTC.

V and J are TRBV18 and TRBJ2-1, with unresolved D. The V end lost 1 base, the J end lost 3 bases, and 13 bases lay between the germline ends. Germline CDR1 KGHSH, CDR2 LQKENI. This CDR3 has 16 residues. The CDR3 nucleotides are TGTGCCAGCTCACCACTAGCCGGTCCCGACTACAATGAGCAGTTCTTC. This codes for CASSPLAGPDYNEQFF.

This chain connects TRBV2 to TRBJ2-1, with TRBD1 identical over 8 bases. V was pared by 9 bases and J by 3 bases, with 28 bases of the junction left unmatched. The V gene's germline CDR1 is SNHLY and CDR2 FYNNEI. The CDR3 is 21 amino acids. In DNA, the CDR3 is TGTGCCAGAAGCGGAAGATCGGTGGGACAGGAATCGAGTAGGGTCTACAATGAGCAGTTCTTC. Translation: CARSGRSVGQESSRVYNEQFF.